This T cell receptor beta chain is from a study of CD4 T cells in relation to SARS-CoV-2 and coronaviruses (dated by TCRdb to the early 2020s). At the level of the whole study: In the ViraFEST assay, PBMCs were cultured with antigen for 9 to 10 days, after which TCR beta CDR3s were sequenced to identify antigen-specific clonal expansions. Samples from a few pre-COVID donors and the naive versus memory experiments were sequenced with the Adaptive Biotechnologies TCR-sequencing kit; other data were Illumina-based. A different TCR-beta assay, based on Illumina, was used to sequence expansion assays from other donors in the study. The negative reference condition was either a culture with an HIV-1 Nef peptide pool or a culture with no peptide. Patient-derived lymphoblastoid cell lines were used to map the HLA restriction of shared crossreactive spike epitopes. Memory CD4+ T cell crossreactivity between SARS-CoV-2 and common cold coronavirus spike proteins was assessed at the TCR clonotype level in the study. What the research found in general, with its limitations: Since the crossreactivity analysis centred on spike protein, crossreactivity against other viral proteins was not assessed. Roughly 64% of donors had memory CD4+ clonotypes that crossrecognized SARS-CoV-2 and at least one common cold coronavirus spike. Crossreactive clones showed significantly weaker SARS-CoV-2-driven expansion than monoreactive clones, consistent with antigenic imprinting. No donor contributed both pre-pandemic and post-infection samples, which limited tracing the source of pre-existing responses. Small numbers of patients and of tested TCRs limited the study.

CD4+ T cells from unexposed donors were collected before the COVID-19 pandemic (2011-2018). Following 10 days of culture, the EasySep CD4+ T cell isolation kit was used to isolate CD4+ T cells. As cell number allowed, CD4+ T cells from unexposed donors were tested for reactivity to SARS-CoV-2 S and N and to four common cold coronavirus spike pools. Each well held 2 million to 2.5 million PBMCs cultured in IMDM containing around 5% human AB serum and approximately 9.6 IU/ml IL-2. Half of the culture medium was replaced with fresh IL-2-containing medium on days 3 and 7. In general, every peptide culture condition was set up in three replicate wells. Leukapheresis product for the unexposed donors was bought commercially. Ficoll-Paque PLUS gradient centrifugation was used to isolate PBMCs from leukapheresis product or whole blood. PBMCs were either cryopreserved at -140°C or used fresh in the expansion assay. The QIAamp Micro DNA Kit was used to extract genomic DNA from the CD4+ T cells.

The library was obtained by the immunoSEQ multiplex PCR assay. Under the source paper's analysis protocol: During preprocessing, nonproductive sequences were discarded, as were any CDR3s that did not begin with C, did not end with F or W, or were shorter than 7 amino acids. The MANAFEST web app was used to call antigen-specific clonotypes on the basis of expansion compared with the reference and with other culture wells. A clone was considered positive if the clone showed significant expansion compared with the reference culture in 2 of 3 replicate wells at an FDR below 0.05. A further requirement for positive clones was significant expansion compared with all other tandem wells, along with an odds ratio above 5. After three terminal residues were trimmed from each end, CDR3 homology was quantified as pairwise Levenshtein distance using the stringdist R package. The immuneACCESS repertoire file appears here via TCRdb, limited to in-frame rearrangements. These files lack a portion of the clones; in checked studies, under half of the deficit traces to unresolved V genes, and the cause of the others is not known. Clone size and V and J calls were adopted from that table, with D and trimming inferred from the DNA. For this sample there are roughly 12,000 clones; around four fifths appear just once. The ten largest clonotypes hold roughly 14% of the sample.

Taken from the germline V gene, the CDR1 and CDR2 loops are SGHRS and YFSETQ. V is clipped by 0 bases and J by 5 bases, and the sequence between their germline boundaries is 9 bases long. Spanning cysteine to phenylalanine, the CDR3 consists of 13 amino acids. Only CDR3 DNA is held: 39 bases, read in frame from base 1. This clone has a single count. No antigen is known for it. Per-nucleotide qualities are absent, and no much larger clonotype sits a single base away. This chain joins TRBV5-1 to TRBJ2-7; a tentative D match to TRBD1 spans 6 bases. What was sequenced was CD4+ T cells from PBMCs, cultured in vitro. The TCR originated in a human donor in good health. This receptor carries the CDR3 CASSLGGPNEQYF. The nucleotides read TGCGCCAGCAGCTTGGGGGGGCCCAACGAGCAGTACTTC.